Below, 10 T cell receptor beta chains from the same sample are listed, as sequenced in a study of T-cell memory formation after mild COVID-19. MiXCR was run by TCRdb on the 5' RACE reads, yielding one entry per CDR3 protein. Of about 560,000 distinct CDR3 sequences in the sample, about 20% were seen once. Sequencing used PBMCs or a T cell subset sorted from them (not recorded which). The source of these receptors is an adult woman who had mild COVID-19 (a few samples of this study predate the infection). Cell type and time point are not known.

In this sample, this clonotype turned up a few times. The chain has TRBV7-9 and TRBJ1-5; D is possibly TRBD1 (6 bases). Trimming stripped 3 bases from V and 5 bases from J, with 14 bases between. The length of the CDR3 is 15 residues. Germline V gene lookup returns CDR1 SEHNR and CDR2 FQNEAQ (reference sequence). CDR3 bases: TGTGCCAGCAGCTTTGGTGGGGGCACCGATCAGCCCCAGCATTTT. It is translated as CASSFGGGTDQPQHF. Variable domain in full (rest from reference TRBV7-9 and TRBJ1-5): DTGVSQNPRHKITKRGQNVTFRCDPISEHNRLYWYRQTLGQGPEFLTYFQNEAQLEKSRLLSDRFSAERPKGSFSTLEIQRTEQGDSAMYLCASSFGGGTDQPQHFGDGTRLSIL.

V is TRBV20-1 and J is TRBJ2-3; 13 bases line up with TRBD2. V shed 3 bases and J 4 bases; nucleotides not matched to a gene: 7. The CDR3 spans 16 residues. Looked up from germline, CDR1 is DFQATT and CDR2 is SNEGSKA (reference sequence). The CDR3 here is CSARGTSGVPPDTQYF. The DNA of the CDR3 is TGCAGTGCTAGGGGGACTAGCGGGGTCCCCCCAGATACGCAGTATTTT.

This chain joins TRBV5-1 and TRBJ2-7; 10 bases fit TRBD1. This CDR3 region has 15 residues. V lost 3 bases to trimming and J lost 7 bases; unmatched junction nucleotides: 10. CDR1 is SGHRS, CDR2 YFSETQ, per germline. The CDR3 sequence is CASSSAGQGPEEQYF. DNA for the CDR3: TGCGCCAGCAGCTCAGCGGGACAGGGGCCTGAGGAGCAGTACTTC.

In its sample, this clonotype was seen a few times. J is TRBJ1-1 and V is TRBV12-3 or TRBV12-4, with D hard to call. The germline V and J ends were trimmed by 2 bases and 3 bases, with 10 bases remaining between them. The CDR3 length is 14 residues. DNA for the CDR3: TGTGCCAGCAGTTTAAAGGTGAAAGACACTGAAGCTTTCTTT. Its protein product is CASSLKVKDTEAFF.

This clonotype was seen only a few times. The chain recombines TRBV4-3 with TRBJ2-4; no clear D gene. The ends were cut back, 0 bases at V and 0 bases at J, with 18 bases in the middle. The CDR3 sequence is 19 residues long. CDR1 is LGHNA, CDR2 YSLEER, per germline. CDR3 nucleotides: TGCGCCAGCAGCCAAGATCGTGGTAGACTCGATCTAGCCAAAAACATTCAGTACTTC. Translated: CASSQDRGRLDLAKNIQYF.

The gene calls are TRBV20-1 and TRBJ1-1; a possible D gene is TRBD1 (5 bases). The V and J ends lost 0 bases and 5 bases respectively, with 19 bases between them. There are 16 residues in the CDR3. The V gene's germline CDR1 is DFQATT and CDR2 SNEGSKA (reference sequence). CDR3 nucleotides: TGCAGTGCTAGAGATTTCCGGGGGGGGACCGGGACTGAAGCTTTCTTT. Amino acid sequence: CSARDFRGGTGTEAFF.

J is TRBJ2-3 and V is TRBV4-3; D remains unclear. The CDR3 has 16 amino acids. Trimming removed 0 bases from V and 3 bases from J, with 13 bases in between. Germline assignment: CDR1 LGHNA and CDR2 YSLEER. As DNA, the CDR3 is TGCGCCAGCAGCCAAGACGCTTGGGTAGTTACAGATACGCAGTATTTT. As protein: CASSQDAWVVTDTQYF.

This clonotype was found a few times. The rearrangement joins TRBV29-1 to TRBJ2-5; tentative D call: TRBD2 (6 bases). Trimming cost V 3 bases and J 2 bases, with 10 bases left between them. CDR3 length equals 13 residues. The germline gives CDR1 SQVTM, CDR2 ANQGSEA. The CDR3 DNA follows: TGCAGCGTTGAGGCCGCGGGGCAAGAGACCCAGTACTTC. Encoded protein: CSVEAAGQETQYF.

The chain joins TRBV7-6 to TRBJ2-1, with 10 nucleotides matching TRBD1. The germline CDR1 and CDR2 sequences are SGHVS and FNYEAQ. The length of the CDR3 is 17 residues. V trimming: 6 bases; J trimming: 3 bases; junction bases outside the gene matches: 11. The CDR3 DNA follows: TGTGCCAGCAGTCCGGGACAGGGGACGTCCTTCTACAATGAGCAGTTCTTC. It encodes CASSPGQGTSFYNEQFF. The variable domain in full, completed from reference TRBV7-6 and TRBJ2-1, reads GAGVSQSPRYKVTKRGQDVALRCDPISGHVSLYWYRQALGQGPEFLTYFNYEAQQDKSGLPNDRFSAERPEGSISTLTIQRTEQRDSAMYRCASSPGQGTSFYNEQFFGPGTRLTVL.

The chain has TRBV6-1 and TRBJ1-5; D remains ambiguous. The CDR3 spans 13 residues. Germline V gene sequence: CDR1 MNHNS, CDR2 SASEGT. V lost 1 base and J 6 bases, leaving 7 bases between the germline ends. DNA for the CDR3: TGTGCCAGCAGTGAAGGGGTAAGTCAGCCCCAGCATTTT. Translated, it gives CASSEGVSQPQHF.